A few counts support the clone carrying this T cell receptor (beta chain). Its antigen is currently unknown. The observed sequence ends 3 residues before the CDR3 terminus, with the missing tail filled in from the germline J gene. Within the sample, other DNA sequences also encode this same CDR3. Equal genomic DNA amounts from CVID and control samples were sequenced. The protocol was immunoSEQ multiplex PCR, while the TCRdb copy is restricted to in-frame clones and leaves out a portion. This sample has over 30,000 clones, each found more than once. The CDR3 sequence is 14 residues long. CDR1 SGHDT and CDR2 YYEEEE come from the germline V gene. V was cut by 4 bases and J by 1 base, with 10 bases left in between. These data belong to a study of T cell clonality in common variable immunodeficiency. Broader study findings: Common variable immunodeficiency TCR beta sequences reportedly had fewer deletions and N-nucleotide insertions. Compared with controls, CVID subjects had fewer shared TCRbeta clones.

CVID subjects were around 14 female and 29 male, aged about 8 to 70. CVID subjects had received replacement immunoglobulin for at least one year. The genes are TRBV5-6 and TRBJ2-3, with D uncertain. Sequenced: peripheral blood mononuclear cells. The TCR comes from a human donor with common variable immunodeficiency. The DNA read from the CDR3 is TGTGCCAGCAGCCCAGACCGGGGCACAGATACG. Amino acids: CASSPDRGTDT. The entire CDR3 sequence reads CASSPDRGTDTQYF.